This TCR beta chain is drawn from a study of identical twins. The study, taken as a whole, reports: Cord blood beta clonotypes present at high abundance carried fewer insertions; no such pattern appeared in memory repertoires. Conclusions leaned on cross-sectional statistical analysis and did not track the same donors over time. Researchers caution that invariant MAIT and iNKT cells could partly confound zero-insertion analyses.

The CDR3 extends over 15 amino acids. Germline CDR1 is SGHTA and CDR2 is FQGNSA. Between the trimmed V and J ends, which lost 7 bases and 0 bases, there was a span of 15 bases. A universal primer site was added by template switching, and unique molecular identifiers were carried by the cDNA. TCRdb redid the calling of the 5' RACE reads with MiXCR, one entry per CDR3 protein. The sample includes roughly 1,500,000 distinct CDR3 sequences, roughly a third of them seen just once. There are a few counts of this clonotype. The target antigen is unknown. Sequenced material: cord blood. This chain uses TRBV7-2 with TRBJ1-1; D gene uncertain. The sequence was collected from a newborn girl in good health. CDR3 sequence (DNA): TGTGCCAGCACAGGCCTTGCATCCATGAACACTGAAGCTTTCTTT. It is translated as CASTGLASMNTEAFF.